The clone carrying this T cell receptor beta chain was found once. Its target is unknown. This record comes from a study of OX40 agonist ivuxolimab in advanced cancers. Blood got drawn at baseline, again on cycle 4 day 1, and then on cycle 7 day 1. Findings and limits, study-wide: The study did not work out the antigen specificity of the expanded peripheral T cells. Clonal expansion was seen in CD4+ and CD8+ blood T cells by week 6 at 0.1 to 3.0 mg/kg. Relative to CD4+ cells, CD8+ T cells on average had more expanded clones.

CDR3 length: 15 residues. V shed 2 bases, J shed 2 bases, and the junction held 3 bases outside the gene matches. The germline CDR1 and CDR2 sequences are MDHEN and SYDVKM. Sequenced by immunoSEQ multiplex PCR; TCRdb stores in-frame clones only, minus some. The repertoire holds roughly 79,000 clones, with about 90% as singletons. The chain uses TRBV28 and TRBJ2-7; 10 bases map to TRBD2. Sequences were derived from CD4+ or CD8+ T cells sorted from blood, sampled in a trial of the OX40 agonist ivuxolimab. The clonotype comes from an adult with an advanced solid tumor such as melanoma, head and neck, liver or kidney cancer. The CDR3, as DNA: TGTGCCAGCAGTTTACCTAGCGGGGGCCCCTACGAGCAGTACTTC. Its translation is CASSLPSGGPYEQYF.